The clone carrying this TCR beta chain appeared once. Construction of the TCRbeta library involved unique molecular identifiers. TCRdb re-called the PCR reads with MiXCR, one entry per CDR3 protein. The sample contains some 490,000 distinct CDR3 sequences, roughly an eighth of which appear only once. The data belong to a study of T-cell reconstitution after alpha-beta-depleted transplantation in children. The length of the CDR3 is 15 residues. Germline assignment: CDR1 SGHTA and CDR2 FQGNSA. With 5 bases clipped from V and 5 bases from J, the junction kept 2 bases outside the gene matches. V and J are TRBV7-2 and TRBJ2-2, with 13 nucleotides matching TRBD2. The TCR originated in a human donor who donated a stem cell graft to a child with combined immunodeficiency. Material: PBMCs from the stem cell graft donor, obtained from the stem cell graft. The chain's CDR3 is CASSATSGRTGELFF. The DNA of the CDR3 is TGTGCCAGCAGCGCGACTAGCGGGAGGACCGGGGAGCTGTTTTTT.